Sequencing of this T cell receptor (beta chain) was carried out in a study of cytomegalovirus exposure and HLA in healthy donors. Study outcomes and limitations: As a later analysis revealed, the rate of TCR association differed by HLA locus, with DRB1 most and HLA-C fewest. A likely sequencing artifact accounted for one observed cluster of highly shared sequence variants.

The germline CDR1 and CDR2 sequences are MDHEN and SYDVKM. Trimming stripped 1 base from V and 7 bases from J, with 14 bases between. The CDR3 runs 15 residues. Remarks on this clone: Its cognate antigen is unknown.

The PCR made use of 60 Vbeta and 13 Jbeta primers. Only in-frame clones appear in the TCRdb table, and some are missing; sequencing was by immunoSEQ multiplex PCR. The table lists 100,000 to 150,000 clones, roughly 68% of them singletons. The TCR comes from a woman in her forties or fifties in good health and CMV-seropositive. Input material: PBMCs. The chain is built from TRBV28 and TRBJ1-5, with a possible D match to TRBD1 (5 bases). CDR3 in DNA: TGTGCCAGCAGTTTATTATCGGGGGGGAGCCAGCCCCAGCATTTT. As protein: CASSLLSGGSQPQHF.